Reported below is one T cell receptor (beta chain). What antigen it recognizes has not been identified. It has no much larger one-base neighbor in the sample; base qualities were not kept. These data are taken from a study of CD8 T cells in Susac syndrome (dated by TCRdb to the late 2010s). Background on the whole study: The study used repertoire sequencing to test whether antigen drove CD8+ T cell activation and differentiation in Susac syndrome.

General findings and caveats noted by the study authors: The number of individuals in the TCR sequencing and HLA analysis was acknowledged as relatively small.

CDR3 length: 16 amino acids, cysteine to phenylalanine. Only the CDR3 DNA is retained, 48 bases long and in frame from the first base. CDR1 and CDR2 are drawn from the germline V gene: LGHNA, YNFKEQ. Deletion took 0 bases off V and 4 bases off J, with a span of 16 bases between the germline ends. RNA was extracted with the RNeasy kit and 0.5 to 1 ug was reverse transcribed using random hexamers. The immunoSEQ multiplex PCR assay, covering 54 Vbeta and 13 Jbeta segments, was used to amplify TCR beta CDR3 regions. PCR amplification bias was corrected using a synthetic template baseline for primer optimization and computational correction. In the authors' own workflow: Reads were annotated to V, D and J genes per IMGT and analyzed with immunoSEQ Analyzer, keeping only productive sequences. Clonality was calculated as one minus the Shannon entropy normalized by log2 of the number of productive unique sequences. For each patient and control, public and private clones were evaluated among the 100 most prevalent clones. Susac-specific clones were defined as absent from healthy and MS cohorts, 1052 published viral clones and other ImmuneACCESS disease sequences. TCRdb redid the processing of the public reads, applying fastp at Q25 and MiXCR, and retained in-frame beta chains. Merged by CDR3 protein, the rows form single entries marked with the most common genes and DNA. In this record, the V and J calls reflect TCRdb's handling and not the investigators' own analysis. A total of some 150,000 distinct CDR3 sequences appear in this sample, approximately 95% of them only once. The leading ten clones occupy 0.075% to 0.09% of the sample.

Peripheral blood CD8+ and CD4+ T cells from healthy donors, Susac syndrome patients and multiple sclerosis patients were profiled using high-throughput TCR beta sequencing. Healthy donors were included as age- and sex-matched controls. Bulk CD8+ and CD4+ T cells were purified magnetically by negative isolation, whereas CD8+ TEMRA cells were enriched by FACS. Blood was drawn into EDTA tubes, processed within 24 hours, and PBMCs were isolated by density gradient centrifugation. PBMCs intended for TCR sequencing were cryopreserved in liquid nitrogen and were subsequently thawed in a 37 degrees C water bath. The sorted or isolated CD4+, CD8+ and CD8+ TEMRA cells reached a purity of at least 90%.

This receptor chain uses TRBV4-2 and TRBJ2-7; a confident D gene designation cannot be given. The source of this sequence is a human donor in good health. Sequenced material: CD4+ T cells from PBMCs. DNA sequence: TGTGCCAGCAGCCAAGATGGGCTAACCAGTCAGTACGAGCAGTACTTC. Translated, this gives CASSQDGLTSQYEQYF.